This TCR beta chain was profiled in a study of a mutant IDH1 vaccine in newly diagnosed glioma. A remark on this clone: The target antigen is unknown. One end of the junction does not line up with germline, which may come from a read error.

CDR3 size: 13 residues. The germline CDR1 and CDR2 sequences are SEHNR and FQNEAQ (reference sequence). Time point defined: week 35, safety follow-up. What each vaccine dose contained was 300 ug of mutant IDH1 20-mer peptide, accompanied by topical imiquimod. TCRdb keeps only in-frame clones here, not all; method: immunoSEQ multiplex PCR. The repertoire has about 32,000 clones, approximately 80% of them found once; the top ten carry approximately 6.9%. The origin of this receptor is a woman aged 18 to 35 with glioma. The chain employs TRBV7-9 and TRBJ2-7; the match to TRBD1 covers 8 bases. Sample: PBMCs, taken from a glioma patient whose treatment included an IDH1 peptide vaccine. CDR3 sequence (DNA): TGTGCCAGCAGCTGGATGGACAGGGTCGAGCAATACTTC. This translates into CASSWMDRVEQYF.